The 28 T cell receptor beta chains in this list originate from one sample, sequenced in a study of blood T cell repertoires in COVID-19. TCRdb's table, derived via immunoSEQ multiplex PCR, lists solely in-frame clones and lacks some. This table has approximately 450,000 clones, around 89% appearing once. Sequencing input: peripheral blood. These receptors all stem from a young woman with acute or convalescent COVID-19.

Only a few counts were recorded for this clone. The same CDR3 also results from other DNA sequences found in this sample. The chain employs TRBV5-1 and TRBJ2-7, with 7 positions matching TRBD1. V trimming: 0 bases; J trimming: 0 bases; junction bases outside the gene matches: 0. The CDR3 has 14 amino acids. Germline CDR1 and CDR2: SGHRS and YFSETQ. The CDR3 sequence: CASSLGDSSYEQYF. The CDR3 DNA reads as TGCGCCAGCAGCTTGGGGGACAGCTCCTACGAGCAGTACTTC.

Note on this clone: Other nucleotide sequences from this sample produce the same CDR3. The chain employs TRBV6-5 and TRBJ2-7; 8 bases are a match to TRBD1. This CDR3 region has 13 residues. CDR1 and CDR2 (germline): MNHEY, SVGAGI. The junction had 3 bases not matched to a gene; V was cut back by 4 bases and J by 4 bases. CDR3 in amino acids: CASSSDRGYEQYF. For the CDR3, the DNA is TGTGCCAGCAGTTCCGACAGGGGTTACGAGCAGTACTTC.

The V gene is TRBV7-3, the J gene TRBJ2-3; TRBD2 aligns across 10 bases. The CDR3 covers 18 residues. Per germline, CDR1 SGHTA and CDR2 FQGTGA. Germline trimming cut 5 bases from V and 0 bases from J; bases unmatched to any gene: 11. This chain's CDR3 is CASSTPGTSASSTDTQYF. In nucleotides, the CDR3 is TGTGCCAGCAGCACGCCCGGGACTAGCGCTTCTAGCACAGATACGCAGTATTTT.

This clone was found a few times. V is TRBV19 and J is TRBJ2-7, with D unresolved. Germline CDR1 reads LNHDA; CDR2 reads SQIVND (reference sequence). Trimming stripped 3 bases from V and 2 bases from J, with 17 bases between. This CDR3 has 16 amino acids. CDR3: CASSIPQSGGAYEQYF. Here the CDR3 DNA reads TGTGCCAGTAGTATCCCCCAATCGGGTGGCGCCTACGAGCAGTACTTC.

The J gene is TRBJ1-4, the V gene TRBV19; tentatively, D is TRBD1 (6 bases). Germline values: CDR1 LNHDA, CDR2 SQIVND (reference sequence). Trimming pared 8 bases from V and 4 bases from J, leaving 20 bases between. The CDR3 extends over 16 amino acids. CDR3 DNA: TGTGCCAGTCGCCGGGACGGGAAGGGGGTTAATGAAAAACTGTTTTTT. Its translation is CASRRDGKGVNEKLFF.

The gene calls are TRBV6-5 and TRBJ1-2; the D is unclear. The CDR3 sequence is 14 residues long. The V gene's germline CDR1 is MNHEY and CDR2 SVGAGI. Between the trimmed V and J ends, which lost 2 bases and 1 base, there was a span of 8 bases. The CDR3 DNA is TGTGCCAGCAGTTACCGGTCGAGTAACTATGGCTACACCTTC. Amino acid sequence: CASSYRSSNYGYTF.

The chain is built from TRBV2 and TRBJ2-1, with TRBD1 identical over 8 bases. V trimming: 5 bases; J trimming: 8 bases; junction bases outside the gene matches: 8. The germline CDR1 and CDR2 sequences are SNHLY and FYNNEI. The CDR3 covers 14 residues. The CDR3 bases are TGTGCCAGCAGTTCCACAGGGGGTGTCTATGAGCAGTTCTTC. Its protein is CASSSTGGVYEQFF.

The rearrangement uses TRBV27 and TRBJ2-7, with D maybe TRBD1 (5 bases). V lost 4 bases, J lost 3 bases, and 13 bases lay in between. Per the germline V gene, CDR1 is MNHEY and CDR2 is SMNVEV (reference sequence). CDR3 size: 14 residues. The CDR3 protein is CASSSSWGVYEQYF. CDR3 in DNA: TGTGCCAGCAGTTCCTCGTGGGGCGTCTACGAGCAGTACTTC.

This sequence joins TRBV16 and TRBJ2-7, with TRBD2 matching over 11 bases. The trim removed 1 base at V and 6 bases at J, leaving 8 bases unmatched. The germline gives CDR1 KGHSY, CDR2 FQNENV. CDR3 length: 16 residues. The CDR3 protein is CASSQWSLAGGTEQYF. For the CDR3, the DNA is TGTGCCAGCAGCCAATGGTCTCTAGCGGGGGGTACCGAGCAGTACTTC.

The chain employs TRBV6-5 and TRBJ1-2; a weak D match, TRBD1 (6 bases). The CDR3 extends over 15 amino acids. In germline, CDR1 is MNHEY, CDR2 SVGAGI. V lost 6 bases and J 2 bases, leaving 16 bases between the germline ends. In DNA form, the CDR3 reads TGTGCCAGCAGGAAACTGGACAGCCTCAACTATGGCTACACCTTC. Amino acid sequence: CASRKLDSLNYGYTF.

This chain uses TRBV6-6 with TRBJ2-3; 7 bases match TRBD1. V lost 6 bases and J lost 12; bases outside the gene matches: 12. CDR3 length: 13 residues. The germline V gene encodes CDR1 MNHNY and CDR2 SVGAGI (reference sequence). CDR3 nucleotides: TGTGCCAGCAGACCCGACAGGGTAGATTGCCAGTATTTT. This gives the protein CASRPDRVDCQYF.

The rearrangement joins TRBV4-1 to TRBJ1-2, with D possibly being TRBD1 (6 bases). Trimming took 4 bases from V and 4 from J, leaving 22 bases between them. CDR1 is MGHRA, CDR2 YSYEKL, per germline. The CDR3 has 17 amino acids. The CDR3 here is CASSPRQDPQLGYGYTF. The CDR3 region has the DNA TGCGCCAGCAGCCCTCGACAGGATCCCCAACTAGGCTATGGCTACACCTTC.

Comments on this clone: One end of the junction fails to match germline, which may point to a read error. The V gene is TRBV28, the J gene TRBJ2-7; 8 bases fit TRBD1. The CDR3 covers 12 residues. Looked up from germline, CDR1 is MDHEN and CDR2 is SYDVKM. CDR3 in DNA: TGTGCCAGCAGTTCCCCCAGAGACAGGGGACTTTGG. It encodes CASSSPRDRGLW.

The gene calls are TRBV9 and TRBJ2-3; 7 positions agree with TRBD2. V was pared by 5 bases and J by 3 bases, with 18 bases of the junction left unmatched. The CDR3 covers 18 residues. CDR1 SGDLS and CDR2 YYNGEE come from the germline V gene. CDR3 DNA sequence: TGTGCCAGCAGTTTGACGTCTCGGGGGGTCCCCGGGACAGATACGCAGTATTTT. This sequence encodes CASSLTSRGVPGTDTQYF.

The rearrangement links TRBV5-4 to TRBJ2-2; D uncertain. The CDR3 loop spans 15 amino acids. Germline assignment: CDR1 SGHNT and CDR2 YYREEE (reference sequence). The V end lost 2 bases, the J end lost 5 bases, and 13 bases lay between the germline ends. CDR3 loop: CASSFRQVGTGELFF. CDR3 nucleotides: TGTGCCAGCAGCTTTCGCCAGGTTGGAACCGGGGAGCTGTTTTTT. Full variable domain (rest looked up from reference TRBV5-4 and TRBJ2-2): ETGVTQSPTHLIKTRGQQVTLRCSSQSGHNTVSWYQQALGQGPQFIFQYYREEENGRGNFPPRFSGLQFPNYSSELNVNALELDDSALYLCASSFRQVGTGELFFGEGSRLTVL.

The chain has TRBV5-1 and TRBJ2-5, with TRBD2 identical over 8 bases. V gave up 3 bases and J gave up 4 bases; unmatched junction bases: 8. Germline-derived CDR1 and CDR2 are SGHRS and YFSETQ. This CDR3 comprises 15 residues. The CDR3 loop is CASSSRGGGRETQYF. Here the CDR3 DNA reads TGCGCCAGCAGCTCCCGGGGGGGAGGTAGAGAGACCCAGTACTTC.

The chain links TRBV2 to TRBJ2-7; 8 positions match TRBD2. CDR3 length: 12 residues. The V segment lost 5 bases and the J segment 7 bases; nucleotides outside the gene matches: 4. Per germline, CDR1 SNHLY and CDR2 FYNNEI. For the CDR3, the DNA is TGTGCCAGCAGTCCCACGGGGGGGGAGCAGTACTTC. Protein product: CASSPTGGEQYF.

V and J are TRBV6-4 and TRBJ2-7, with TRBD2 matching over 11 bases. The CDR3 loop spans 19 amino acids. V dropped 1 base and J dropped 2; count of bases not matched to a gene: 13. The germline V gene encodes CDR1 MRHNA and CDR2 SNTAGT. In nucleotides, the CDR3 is TGTGCCAGCAGTGACTTTCACTCAACGCTGACTAGCGGGGCCTACGAGCAGTACTTC. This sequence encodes CASSDFHSTLTSGAYEQYF.

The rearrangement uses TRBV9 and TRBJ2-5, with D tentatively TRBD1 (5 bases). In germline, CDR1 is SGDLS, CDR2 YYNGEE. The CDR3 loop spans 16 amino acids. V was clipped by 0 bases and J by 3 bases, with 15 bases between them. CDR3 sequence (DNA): TGTGCCAGCAGCGTAGGGGTCAGGGCTGCGGAAGAGACCCAGTACTTC. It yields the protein CASSVGVRAAEETQYF.

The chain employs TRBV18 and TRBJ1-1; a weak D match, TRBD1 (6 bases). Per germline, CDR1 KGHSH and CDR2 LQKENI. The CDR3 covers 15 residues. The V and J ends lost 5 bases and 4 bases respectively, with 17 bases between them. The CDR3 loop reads CASSFQQGGGTEAFF. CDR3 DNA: TGTGCCAGCTCATTTCAACAGGGCGGCGGCACTGAAGCTTTCTTT. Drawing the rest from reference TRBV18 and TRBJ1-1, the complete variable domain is NAGVMQNPRHLVRRRGQEARLRCSPMKGHSHVYWYRQLPEEGLKFMVYLQKENIIDESGMPKERFSAEFPKEGPSILRIQQVVRGDSAAYFCASSFQQGGGTEAFFGQGTRLTVV.

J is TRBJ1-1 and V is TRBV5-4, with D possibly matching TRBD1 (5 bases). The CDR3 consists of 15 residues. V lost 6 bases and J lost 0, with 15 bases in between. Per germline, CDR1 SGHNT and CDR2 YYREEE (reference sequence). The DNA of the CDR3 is TGTGCCAGCAAAATTGGGGGGGAGCTGAACACTGAAGCTTTCTTT. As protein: CASKIGGELNTEAFF.

For the CDR3, the DNA is TGTGCCAGCAGTTATTCACAGGGGATAGCTTTCTTT. Protein: CASSYSQGIAFF. The rearrangement uses TRBV6-5 and TRBJ1-1; 7 bases match TRBD1. This CDR3 contains 12 residues. Germline CDR1 MNHEY, CDR2 SVGAGI. V was clipped by 3 bases and J by 10 bases; unmatched bases: 5.

In DNA form, the CDR3 reads TGTGCCAGTAGTATGGGACTACTCACAGATACGCAGTATTTT. The encoded protein is CASSMGLLTDTQYF. This rearrangement joins TRBV19 to TRBJ2-3; 7 nucleotides line up with TRBD2. Germline values: CDR1 LNHDA, CDR2 SQIVND (reference sequence). The CDR3 extends over 14 amino acids. The ends lost 3 bases at V and 2 bases at J; junction bases unmatched: 2.

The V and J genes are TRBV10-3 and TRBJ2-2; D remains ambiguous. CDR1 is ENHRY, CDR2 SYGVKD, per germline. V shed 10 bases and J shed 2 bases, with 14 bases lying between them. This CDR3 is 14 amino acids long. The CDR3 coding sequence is TGTGCCACCCGTGACCCTCCCAACACCGGGGAGCTGTTTTTT. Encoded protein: CATRDPPNTGELFF.

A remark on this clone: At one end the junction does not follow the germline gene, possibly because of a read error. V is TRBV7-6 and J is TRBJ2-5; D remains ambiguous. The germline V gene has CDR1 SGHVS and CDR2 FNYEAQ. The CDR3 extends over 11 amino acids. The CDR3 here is CASGLSETQYF. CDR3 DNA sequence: TGTGCCAGCGGCTTATCGGAGACCCAGTACTTC.

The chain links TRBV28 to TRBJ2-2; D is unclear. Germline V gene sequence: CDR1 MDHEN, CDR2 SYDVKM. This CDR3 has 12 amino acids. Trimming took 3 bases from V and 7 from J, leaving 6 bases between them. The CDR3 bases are TGTGCCAGCAGTTTCGGTGTCGGGGAGCTGTTTTTT. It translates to CASSFGVGELFF.

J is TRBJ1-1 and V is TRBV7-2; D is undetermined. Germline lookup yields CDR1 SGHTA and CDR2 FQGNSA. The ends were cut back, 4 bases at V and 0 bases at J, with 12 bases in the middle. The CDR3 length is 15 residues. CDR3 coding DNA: TGTGCCAGCAGCTCGTTGATTAGTATGAACACTGAAGCTTTCTTT. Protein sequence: CASSSLISMNTEAFF.

CDR3 coding DNA: TGTGCCAGCAGCTTGACTCGCACAGATACGCAGTATTTT. This sequence encodes CASSLTRTDTQYF. V usage is TRBV5-6 and J usage is TRBJ2-3, with D unclear. Germline values: CDR1 SGHDT, CDR2 YYEEEE. With 1 base removed from V and 1 base from J, the gap between germline ends came to 4 bases. The CDR3 is made up of 13 amino acids. Combining the CDR3 with reference TRBV5-6 and TRBJ2-3 gives the whole variable domain DAGVTQSPTHLIKTRGQQVTLRCSPKSGHDTVSWYQQALGQGPQFIFQYYEEEERQRGNFPDRFSGHQFPNYSSELNVNALLLGDSALYLCASSLTRTDTQYFGPGTRLTVL.